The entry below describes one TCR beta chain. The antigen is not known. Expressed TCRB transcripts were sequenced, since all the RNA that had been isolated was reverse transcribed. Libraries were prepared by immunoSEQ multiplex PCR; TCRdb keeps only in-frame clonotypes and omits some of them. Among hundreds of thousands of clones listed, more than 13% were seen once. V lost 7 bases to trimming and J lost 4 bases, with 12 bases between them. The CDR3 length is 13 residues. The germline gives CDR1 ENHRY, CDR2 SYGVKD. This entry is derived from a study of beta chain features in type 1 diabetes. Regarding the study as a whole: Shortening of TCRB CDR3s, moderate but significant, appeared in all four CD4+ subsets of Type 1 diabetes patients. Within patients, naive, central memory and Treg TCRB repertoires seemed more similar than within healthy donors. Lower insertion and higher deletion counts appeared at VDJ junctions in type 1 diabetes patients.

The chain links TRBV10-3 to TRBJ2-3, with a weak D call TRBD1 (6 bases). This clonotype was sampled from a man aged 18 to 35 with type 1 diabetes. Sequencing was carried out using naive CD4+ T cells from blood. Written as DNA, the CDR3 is TGTGCCATCAAGGACAGTTTAGCAGATACGCAGTATTTT. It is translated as CAIKDSLADTQYF.